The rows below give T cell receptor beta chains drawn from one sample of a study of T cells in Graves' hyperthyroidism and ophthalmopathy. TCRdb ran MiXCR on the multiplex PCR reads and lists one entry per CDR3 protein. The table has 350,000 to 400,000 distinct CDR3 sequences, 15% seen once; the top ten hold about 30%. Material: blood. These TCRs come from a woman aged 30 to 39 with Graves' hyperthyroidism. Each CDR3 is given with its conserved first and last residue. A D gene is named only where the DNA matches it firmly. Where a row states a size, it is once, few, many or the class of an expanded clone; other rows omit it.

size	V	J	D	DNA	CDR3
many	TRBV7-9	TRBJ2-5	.	TGTGCCAGCAGCTTAGACGGGGGCGCGAGTTTAGAGACCCAGTACTTC	CASSLDGGASLETQYF
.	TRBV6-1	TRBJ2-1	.	TGTGCCAGCAGTGAATTAAGACTACTCCGGAATGAGCAGTTCTTC	CASSELRLLRNEQFF
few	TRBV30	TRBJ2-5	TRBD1	TGTGCCTGGAGTGGACAGGGTGAACAAGAGACCCAGTACTTC	CAWSGQGEQETQYF
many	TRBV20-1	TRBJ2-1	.	TGCAGTGCAATCTTCAATGAGCAGTTCTTC	CSAIFNEQFF
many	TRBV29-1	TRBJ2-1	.	TGCAGCGTTGGGGGAATTACGGGCACGGAGCAGTTCTTC	CSVGGITGTEQFF
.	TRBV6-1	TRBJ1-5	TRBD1	TGTGCCAGCAGTGTAAACAGGGGGCTATTCAGAAATCAGCCCCAGCATTTT	CASSVNRGLFRNQPQHF
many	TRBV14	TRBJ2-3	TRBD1	TGTGCCAGCAGCCATGGGACAGGTCCCACAGATACGCAGTATTTT	CASSHGTGPTDTQYF
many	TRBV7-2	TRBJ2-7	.	TGTGCCAGCAGCTCGACCGGGCTCAAAGTCTACGAGCAGTACTTC	CASSSTGLKVYEQYF
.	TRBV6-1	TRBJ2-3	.	TGTGCCACAAGACAAGCAGGGTTAGGTCTAAGGGATACGCAGTATTTT	CATRQAGLGLRDTQYF
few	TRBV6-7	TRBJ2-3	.	TGTGCCAGCAGTTACAAGAGGGAGGTAGATACGCAGTATTTT	CASSYKREVDTQYF
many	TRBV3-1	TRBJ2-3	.	TGTGCCAGCAGCCCCTCGCCGGGGCCGAGGACTAGCACAGATACGCAGTATTTT	CASSPSPGPRTSTDTQYF
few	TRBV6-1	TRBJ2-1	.	TGTGCCAGCAGTGATCTGGGGGCCTCCTACAATGAGCAGTTCTTC	CASSDLGASYNEQFF
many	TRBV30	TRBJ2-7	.	TGTGCCTGGACAGGGACCTACGAGCAGTACTTC	CAWTGTYEQYF
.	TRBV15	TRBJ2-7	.	TGTGCCACCAGCAGAGATACGGCCTACGAGCAGTACTTC	CATSRDTAYEQYF
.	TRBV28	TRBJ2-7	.	TGTGCCACCCGTTCGGGGCCAGTTACCTACGAGCAGTACTTC	CATRSGPVTYEQYF
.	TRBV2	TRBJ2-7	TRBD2	TGTGCCAGCAACGGGAGGGACCGGTACGAGCAGTACTTC	CASNGRDRYEQYF
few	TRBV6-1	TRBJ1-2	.	TGTGCCAGCAGTCTTACCTTTCAAAATGGCTACACCTTC	CASSLTFQNGYTF
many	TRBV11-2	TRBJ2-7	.	TGTGCCAGCAGCCGCGCTAGCTATTCAAACTCCTACGAGCAGTACTTC	CASSRASYSNSYEQYF
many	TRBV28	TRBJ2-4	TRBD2	TGTGCCAGCTGTGTAGCGGGAGGGGTAGCCAAAAACATTCAGTACTTC	CASCVAGGVAKNIQYF
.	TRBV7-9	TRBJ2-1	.	TGTGCCAGCAGCCCCACCGGGACTCCAAACAATGAGCAGTTCTTC	CASSPTGTPNNEQFF
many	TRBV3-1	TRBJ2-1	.	TGTGCCAGCAGCCAAGTAAGGGGACAAGCTAGGTTCTTC	CASSQVRGQARFF
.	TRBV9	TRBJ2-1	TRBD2	TGTGCCAGCAGCGTGCCTTTCCGACTAGCGGGAAAGTCTTACGATGAGCAGTTCTTC	CASSVPFRLAGKSYDEQFF
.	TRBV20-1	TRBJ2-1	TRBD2	TGCAGTGCTAGCCCCAGCGGGAGTTGGTACAATGAGCAGTTCTTC	CSASPSGSWYNEQFF
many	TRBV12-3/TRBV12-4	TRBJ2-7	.	TGTGCCAGCAGTTTTGGGTACGAGCAGTACTTC	CASSFGYEQYF
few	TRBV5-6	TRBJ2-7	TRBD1	TGTGCCAGCAGCTTCGGGACAGCTCATTACGAGCAGTACTTC	CASSFGTAHYEQYF
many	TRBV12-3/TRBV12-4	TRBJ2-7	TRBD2	TGTGCCAGCAGTAAAAGGACTAGCTTGGACTACGAGCAGTACTTC	CASSKRTSLDYEQYF
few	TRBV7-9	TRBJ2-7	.	TGTGCCAGCAGCCCAGTTCGATTCGTGGGAGACCACGAGCAGTACTTC	CASSPVRFVGDHEQYF
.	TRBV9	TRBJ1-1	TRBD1	TGTGCCAGCAGCGACTTCTCACAGGGGGCGAACACTGAAGCTTTCTTT	CASSDFSQGANTEAFF
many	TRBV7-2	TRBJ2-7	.	TGTGCCAGCAGCCGACGGGACACAGTAGCTGGAGAGCAGTACTTC	CASSRRDTVAGEQYF
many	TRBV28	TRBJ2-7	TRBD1	TGTGCCAGCAGCTCACCGGGACAGGGGGTTTCCGGCGAGCAGTACTTC	CASSSPGQGVSGEQYF
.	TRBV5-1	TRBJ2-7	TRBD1	TGCGCCAGCAGCAGGGACAGGAACGTGCTTAGCGAGCAGTACTTC	CASSRDRNVLSEQYF
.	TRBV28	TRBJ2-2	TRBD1	TGTGCCAGCAGTTATCCGCTCGGGACAGGGAGTACCGGGGAGCTGTTTTTT	CASSYPLGTGSTGELFF
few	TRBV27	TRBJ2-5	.	TGTCGGCAAGAGACCCAGTACTTC	CRQETQYF
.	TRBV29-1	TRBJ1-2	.	TGCAGCGTTGAAAGGTCGGGCAGGGGCGGTGGCTACACCTTC	CSVERSGRGGGYTF
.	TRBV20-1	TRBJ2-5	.	TGCAGTGTCCCCGGACGGAACCAAGAGACCCAGTACTTC	CSVPGRNQETQYF
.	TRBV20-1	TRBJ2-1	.	TGCAGTGCCCCTAGCGTATGGGGCAATGAGCAGTTCTTC	CSAPSVWGNEQFF
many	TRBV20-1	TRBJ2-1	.	TGCAGTGCTAGAGAAAGACTCTACAATGAGCAGTTCTTC	CSARERLYNEQFF
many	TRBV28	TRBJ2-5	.	TGTGCCAGCAGACAACCGGGCCGTGCGGGGGAGACCCAGTACTTC	CASRQPGRAGETQYF
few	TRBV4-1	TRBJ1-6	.	TGCGCCAGCAGCCAACCTCAGGGAGGTTCACCCCTCCACTTT	CASSQPQGGSPLHF
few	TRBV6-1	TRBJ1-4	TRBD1	TGTGCCAGCAGCACGACAGGGCTGATGAATGAAAAACTGTTTTTT	CASSTTGLMNEKLFF
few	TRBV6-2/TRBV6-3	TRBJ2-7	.	TGTGCCAGCAGCAGTAGAGGGTCCCCCTACGAGCAGTACTTC	CASSSRGSPYEQYF
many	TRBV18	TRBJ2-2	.	TGTGCCAGCTCACCAGGAGAGTACACCGGGGAGCTGTTTTTT	CASSPGEYTGELFF
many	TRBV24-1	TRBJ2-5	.	TGTGCCACCAGTGTTTGGGCACAGGGGAGGGAGACCCAGTACTTC	CATSVWAQGRETQYF
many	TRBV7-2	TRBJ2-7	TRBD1	TGTGCCAGCACCTACAGGGGGTCTGAGCAGTACTTC	CASTYRGSEQYF
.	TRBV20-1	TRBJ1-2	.	TGCAGTGCTGAGGGGGGGTCTGGGGACTATGGCTACACCTTC	CSAEGGSGDYGYTF
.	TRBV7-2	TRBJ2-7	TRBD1	TGTGCCAGCTCCCCAAACGTTAGAGGACAGGGCACCTACGAGCAGTACTTC	CASSPNVRGQGTYEQYF
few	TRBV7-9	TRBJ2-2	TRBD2	TGTGCCAGCAGCTCAACCGGACTAGTTCGACCCGGGGAGCTGTTTTTT	CASSSTGLVRPGELFF
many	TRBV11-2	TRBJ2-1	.	TGTGCCAGCAGGAGCTTGACTAGTTGGAATGAGCAGTTCTTC	CASRSLTSWNEQFF
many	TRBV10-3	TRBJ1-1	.	TGTGCCATCACCGGAGGGAAAGGAGCTGAAGCTTTCTTT	CAITGGKGAEAFF
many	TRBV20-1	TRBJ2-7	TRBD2	TGCAGTGCTAGCGGGAGGTCATTATACGAGCAGTACTTC	CSASGRSLYEQYF
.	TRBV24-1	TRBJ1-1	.	TGTGCCACCTGTAAGTGGCAGTTGAACACTGAAGCTTTCTTT	CATCKWQLNTEAFF
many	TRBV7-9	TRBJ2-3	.	TGTGCCAGCGAAGATAGCAGTCGGGTCACAGATACGCAGTATTTT	CASEDSSRVTDTQYF
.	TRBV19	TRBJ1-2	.	TGTGCCAGTAGTCTGATCAACTATGGCTACACCTTC	CASSLINYGYTF
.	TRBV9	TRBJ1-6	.	TGTGCCAGCAGCCCAGCGAGCGGGGCCAGCTCACCCCTCCACTTT	CASSPASGASSPLHF
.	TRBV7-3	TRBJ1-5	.	TGTGCCAGCACCTCGACAGGAGGTTCGAACCTTAGCAATCAGCCCCAGCATTTT	CASTSTGGSNLSNQPQHF